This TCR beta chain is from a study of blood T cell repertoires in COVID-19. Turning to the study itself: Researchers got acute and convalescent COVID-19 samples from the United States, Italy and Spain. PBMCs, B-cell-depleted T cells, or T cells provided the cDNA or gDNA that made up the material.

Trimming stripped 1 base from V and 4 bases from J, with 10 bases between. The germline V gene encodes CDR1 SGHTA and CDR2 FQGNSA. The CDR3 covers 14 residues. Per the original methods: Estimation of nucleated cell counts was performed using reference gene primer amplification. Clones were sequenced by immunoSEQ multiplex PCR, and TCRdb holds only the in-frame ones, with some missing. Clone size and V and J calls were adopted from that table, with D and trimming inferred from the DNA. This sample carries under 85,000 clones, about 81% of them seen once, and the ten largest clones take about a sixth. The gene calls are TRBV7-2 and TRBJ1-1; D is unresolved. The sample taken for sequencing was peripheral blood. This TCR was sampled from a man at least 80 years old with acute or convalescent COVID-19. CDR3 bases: TGTGCCAGCAGCTTAGACCGGGGTGGCACTGAAGCTTTCTTT. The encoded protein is CASSLDRGGTEAFF. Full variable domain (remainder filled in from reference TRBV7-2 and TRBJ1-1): GAGVSQSPSNKVTEKGKDVELRCDPISGHTALYWYRQSLGQGLEFLIYFQGNSAPDKSGLPSDRFSAERTGGSVSTLTIQRTQQEDSAVYLCASSLDRGGTEAFFGQGTRLTVV.